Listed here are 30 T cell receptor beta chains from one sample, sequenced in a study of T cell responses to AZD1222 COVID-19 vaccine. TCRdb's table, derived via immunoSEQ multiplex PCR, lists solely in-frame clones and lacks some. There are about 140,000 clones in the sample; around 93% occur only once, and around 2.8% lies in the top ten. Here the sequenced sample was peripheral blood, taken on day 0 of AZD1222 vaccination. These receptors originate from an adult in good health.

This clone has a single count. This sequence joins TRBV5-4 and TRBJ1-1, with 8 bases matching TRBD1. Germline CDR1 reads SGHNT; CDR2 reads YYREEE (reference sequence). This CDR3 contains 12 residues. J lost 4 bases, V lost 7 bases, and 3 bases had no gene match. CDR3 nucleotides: TGTGCCAGCGGAACAGGGGGCACTGAAGCTTTCTTT. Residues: CASGTGGTEAFF.

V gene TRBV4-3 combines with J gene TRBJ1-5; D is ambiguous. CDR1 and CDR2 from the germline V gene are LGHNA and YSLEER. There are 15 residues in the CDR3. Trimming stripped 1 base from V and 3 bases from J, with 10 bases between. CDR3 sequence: CASSQVFQLNQPQHF. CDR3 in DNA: TGCGCCAGCAGCCAAGTTTTTCAGCTCAATCAGCCCCAGCATTTT.

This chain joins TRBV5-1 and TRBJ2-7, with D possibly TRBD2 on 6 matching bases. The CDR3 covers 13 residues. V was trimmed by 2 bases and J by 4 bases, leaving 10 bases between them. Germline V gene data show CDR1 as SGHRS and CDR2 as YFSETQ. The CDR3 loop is CASSLGGKYEQYF. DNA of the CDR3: TGCGCCAGCAGCTTAGGCGGGAAATACGAGCAGTACTTC.

The CDR3 coding sequence is TGTGCCAGCAGCTCCACACCCGAGCAGTTCTTC. Protein sequence: CASSSTPEQFF. The gene calls are TRBV7-9 and TRBJ2-1; no firm D call. V was clipped by 4 bases and J by 10 bases, with 8 bases between them. This CDR3 comprises 11 residues. CDR1 is SEHNR and CDR2 is FQNEAQ in the germline V gene (reference sequence). Filled out from reference TRBV7-9 and TRBJ2-1, the complete variable domain reads DTGVSQNPRHKITKRGQNVTFRCDPISEHNRLYWYRQTLGQGPEFLTYFQNEAQLEKSRLLSDRFSAERPKGSFSTLEIQRTEQGDSAMYLCASSSTPEQFFGPGTRLTVL.

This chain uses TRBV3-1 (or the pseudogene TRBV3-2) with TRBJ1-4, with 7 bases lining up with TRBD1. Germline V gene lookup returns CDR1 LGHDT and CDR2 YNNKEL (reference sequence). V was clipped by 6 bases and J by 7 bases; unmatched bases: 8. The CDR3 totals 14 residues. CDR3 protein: CASSQNRDSEKLFF. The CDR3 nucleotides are TGTGCCAGCAGTCAAAACCGGGACAGTGAAAAACTGTTTTTT.

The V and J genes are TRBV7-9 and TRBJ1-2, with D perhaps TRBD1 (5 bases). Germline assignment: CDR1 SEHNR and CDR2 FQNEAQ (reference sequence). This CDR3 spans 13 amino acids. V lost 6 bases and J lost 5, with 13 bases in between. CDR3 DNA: TGTGCCAGCAGGCTAACGGGGGAATATGGCTACACCTTC. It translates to CASRLTGEYGYTF.

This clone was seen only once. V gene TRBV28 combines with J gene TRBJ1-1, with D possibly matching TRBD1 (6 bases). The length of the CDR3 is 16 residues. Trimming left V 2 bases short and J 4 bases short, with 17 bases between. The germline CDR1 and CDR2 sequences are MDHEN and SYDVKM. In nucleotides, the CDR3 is TGTGCCAGCAGTTTAGTCGGGGGCGCGGTTGGCACTGAAGCTTTCTTT. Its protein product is CASSLVGGAVGTEAFF. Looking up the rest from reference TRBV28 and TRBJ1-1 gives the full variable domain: DVKVTQSSRYLVKRTGEKVFLECVQDMDHENMFWYRQDPGLGLRLIYFSYDVKMKEKGDIPEGYSVSREKKERFSLILESASTNQTSMYLCASSLVGGAVGTEAFFGQGTRLTVV.

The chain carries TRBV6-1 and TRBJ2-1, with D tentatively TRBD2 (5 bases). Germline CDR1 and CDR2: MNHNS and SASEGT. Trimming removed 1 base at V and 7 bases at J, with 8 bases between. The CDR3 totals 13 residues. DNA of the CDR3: TGTGCCAGCAGTGAAGAAGTAGCGAATGAGCAGTTCTTC. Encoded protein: CASSEEVANEQFF.

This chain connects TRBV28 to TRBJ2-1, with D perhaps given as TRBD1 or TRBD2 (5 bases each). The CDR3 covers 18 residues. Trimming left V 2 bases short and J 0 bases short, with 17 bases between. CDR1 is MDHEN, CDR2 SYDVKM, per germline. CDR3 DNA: TGTGCCAGCAGTTTACCTAGGGACCCTGATCTCTCCTACAATGAGCAGTTCTTC. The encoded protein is CASSLPRDPDLSYNEQFF.

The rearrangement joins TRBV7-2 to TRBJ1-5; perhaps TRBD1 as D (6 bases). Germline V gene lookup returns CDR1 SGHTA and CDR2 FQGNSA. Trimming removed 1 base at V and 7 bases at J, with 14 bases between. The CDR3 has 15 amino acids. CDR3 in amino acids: CASSLEGGGGQPQHF. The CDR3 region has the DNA TGTGCCAGCAGCTTAGAAGGCGGGGGGGGCCAGCCCCAGCATTTT.

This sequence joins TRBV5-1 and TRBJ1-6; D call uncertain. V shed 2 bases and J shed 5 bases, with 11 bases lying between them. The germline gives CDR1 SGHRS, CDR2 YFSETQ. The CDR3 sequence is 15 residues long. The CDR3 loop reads CASSFETRNNSPLHF. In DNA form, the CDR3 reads TGCGCCAGCAGCTTCGAGACGAGAAATAATTCACCCCTCCACTTT.

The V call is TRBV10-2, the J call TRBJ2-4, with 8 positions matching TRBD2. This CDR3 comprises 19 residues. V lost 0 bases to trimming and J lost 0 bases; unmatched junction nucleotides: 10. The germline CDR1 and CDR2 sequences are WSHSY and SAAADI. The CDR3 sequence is CASSESLFGGGIAKNIQYF. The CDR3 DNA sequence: TGCGCCAGCAGTGAGTCCCTCTTCGGGGGGGGCATAGCCAAAAACATTCAGTACTTC.

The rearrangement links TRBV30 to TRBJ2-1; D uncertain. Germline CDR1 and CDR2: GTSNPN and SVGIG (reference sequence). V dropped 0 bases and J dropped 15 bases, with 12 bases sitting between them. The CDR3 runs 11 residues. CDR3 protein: CAWSVSLVTFF. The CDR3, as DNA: TGTGCCTGGAGTGTATCTCTGGTCACGTTCTTC.

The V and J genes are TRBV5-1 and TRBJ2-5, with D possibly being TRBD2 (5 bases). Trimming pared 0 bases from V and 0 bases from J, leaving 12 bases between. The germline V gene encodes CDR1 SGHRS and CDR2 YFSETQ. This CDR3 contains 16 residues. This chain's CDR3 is CASSLAPRGNQETQYF. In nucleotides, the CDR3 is TGCGCCAGCAGCTTGGCCCCCCGAGGGAACCAAGAGACCCAGTACTTC.

CDR3: CASSRGGVETQYF. DNA for the CDR3: TGTGCCAGCAGCAGAGGAGGGGTAGAGACCCAGTACTTC. The chain links TRBV2 to TRBJ2-5, with D maybe TRBD2 (6 bases). CDR3 length: 13 residues. Germline assignment: CDR1 SNHLY and CDR2 FYNNEI. Trimming stripped 6 bases from V and 4 bases from J, with 12 bases between.

CDR3: CASSPDRDPNYGYTF. The CDR3 DNA is TGTGCCAGCAGTCCCGACAGGGACCCTAACTATGGCTACACCTTC. The gene calls are TRBV28 and TRBJ1-2; the match to TRBD1 covers 7 bases. This CDR3 comprises 15 residues. Germline CDR1 MDHEN, CDR2 SYDVKM. V was pared by 5 bases and J by 0 bases, with 6 bases of the junction left unmatched.

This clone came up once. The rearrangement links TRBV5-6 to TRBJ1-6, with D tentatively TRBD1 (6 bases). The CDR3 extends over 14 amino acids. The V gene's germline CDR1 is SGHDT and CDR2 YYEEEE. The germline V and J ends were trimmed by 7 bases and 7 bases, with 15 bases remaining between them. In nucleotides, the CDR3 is TGTGCCAGCCTACAGGGCGGACTAAATTCACCCCTCCACTTT. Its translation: CASLQGGLNSPLHF.

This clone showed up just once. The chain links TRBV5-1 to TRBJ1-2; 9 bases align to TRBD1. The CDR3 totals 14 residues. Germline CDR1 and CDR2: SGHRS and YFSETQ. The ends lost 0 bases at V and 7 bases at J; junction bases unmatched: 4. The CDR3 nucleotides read TGCGCCAGCAGCTTGGCGGGACAGGGAGGTGGCTACACCTTC. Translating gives CASSLAGQGGGYTF. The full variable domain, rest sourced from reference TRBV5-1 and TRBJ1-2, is KAGVTQTPRYLIKTRGQQVTLSCSPISGHRSVSWYQQTPGQGLQFLFEYFSETQRNKGNFPGRFSGRQFSNSRSEMNVSTLELGDSALYLCASSLAGQGGGYTFGSGTRLTVV.

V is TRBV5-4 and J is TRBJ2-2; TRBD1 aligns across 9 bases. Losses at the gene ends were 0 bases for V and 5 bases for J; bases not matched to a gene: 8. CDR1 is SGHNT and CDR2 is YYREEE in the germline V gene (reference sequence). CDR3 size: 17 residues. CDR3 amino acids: CASSLATRDRVTGELFF. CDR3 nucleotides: TGTGCCAGCAGCTTGGCCACCCGGGACAGGGTTACCGGGGAGCTGTTTTTT. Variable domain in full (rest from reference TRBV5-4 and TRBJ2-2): ETGVTQSPTHLIKTRGQQVTLRCSSQSGHNTVSWYQQALGQGPQFIFQYYREEENGRGNFPPRFSGLQFPNYSSELNVNALELDDSALYLCASSLATRDRVTGELFFGEGSRLTVL.

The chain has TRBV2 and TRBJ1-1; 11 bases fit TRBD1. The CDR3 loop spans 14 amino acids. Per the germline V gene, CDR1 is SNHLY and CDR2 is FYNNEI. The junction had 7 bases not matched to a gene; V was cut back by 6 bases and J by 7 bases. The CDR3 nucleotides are TGTGCCAGCAGGGAGGACAGGGGGCAGGGTGAAGCTTTCTTT. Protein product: CASREDRGQGEAFF.

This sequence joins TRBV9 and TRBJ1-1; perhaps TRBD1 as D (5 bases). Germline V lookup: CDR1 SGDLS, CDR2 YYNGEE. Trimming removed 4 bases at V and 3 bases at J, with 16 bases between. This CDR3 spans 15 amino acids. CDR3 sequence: CASSPDPGVYTEAFF. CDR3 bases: TGTGCCAGCAGCCCAGATCCGGGGGTATACACTGAAGCTTTCTTT.

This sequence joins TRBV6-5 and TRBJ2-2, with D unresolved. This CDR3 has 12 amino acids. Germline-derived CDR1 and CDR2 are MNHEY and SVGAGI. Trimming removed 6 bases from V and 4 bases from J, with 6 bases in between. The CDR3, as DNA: TGTGCCAGCAGAAGATTCACCGGGGAGCTGTTTTTT. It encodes CASRRFTGELFF.

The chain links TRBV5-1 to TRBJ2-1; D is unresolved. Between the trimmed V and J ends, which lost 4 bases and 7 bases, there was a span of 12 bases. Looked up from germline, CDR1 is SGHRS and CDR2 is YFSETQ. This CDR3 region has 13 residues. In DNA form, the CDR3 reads TGCGCCAGCAGCACCTGGACGTCAAATGAGCAGTTCTTC. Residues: CASSTWTSNEQFF.

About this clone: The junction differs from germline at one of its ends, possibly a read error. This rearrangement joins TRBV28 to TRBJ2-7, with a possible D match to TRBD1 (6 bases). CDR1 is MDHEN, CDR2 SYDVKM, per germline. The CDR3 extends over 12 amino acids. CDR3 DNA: TGTGCCAGCAGCATTCCGGGACAAGTGTTTCACTTC. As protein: CASSIPGQVFHF.

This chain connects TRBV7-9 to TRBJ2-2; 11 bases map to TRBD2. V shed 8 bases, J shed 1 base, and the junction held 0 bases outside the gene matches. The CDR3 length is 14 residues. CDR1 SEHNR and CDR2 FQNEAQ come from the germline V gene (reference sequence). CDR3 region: CASGLAGNTGELFF. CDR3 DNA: TGTGCCAGCGGACTAGCGGGGAACACCGGGGAGCTGTTTTTT. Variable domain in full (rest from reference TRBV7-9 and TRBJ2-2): DTGVSQNPRHKITKRGQNVTFRCDPISEHNRLYWYRQTLGQGPEFLTYFQNEAQLEKSRLLSDRFSAERPKGSFSTLEIQRTEQGDSAMYLCASGLAGNTGELFFGEGSRLTVL.

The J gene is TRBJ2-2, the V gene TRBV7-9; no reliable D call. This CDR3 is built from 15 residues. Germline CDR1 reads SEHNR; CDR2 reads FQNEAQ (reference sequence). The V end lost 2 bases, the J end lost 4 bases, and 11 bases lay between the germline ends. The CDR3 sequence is CASSLPIQTTGELFF. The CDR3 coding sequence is TGTGCCAGCAGCTTACCGATACAGACCACCGGGGAGCTGTTTTTT. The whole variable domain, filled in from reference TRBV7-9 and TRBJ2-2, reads DTGVSQNPRHKITKRGQNVTFRCDPISEHNRLYWYRQTLGQGPEFLTYFQNEAQLEKSRLLSDRFSAERPKGSFSTLEIQRTEQGDSAMYLCASSLPIQTTGELFFGEGSRLTVL.

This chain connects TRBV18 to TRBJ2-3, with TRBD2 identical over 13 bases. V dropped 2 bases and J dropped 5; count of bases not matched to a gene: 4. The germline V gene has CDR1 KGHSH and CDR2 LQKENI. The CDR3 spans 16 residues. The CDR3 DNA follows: TGTGCCAGCTCACCAACACTAGCGGGAGGGCAAGATACGCAGTATTTT. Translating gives CASSPTLAGGQDTQYF.

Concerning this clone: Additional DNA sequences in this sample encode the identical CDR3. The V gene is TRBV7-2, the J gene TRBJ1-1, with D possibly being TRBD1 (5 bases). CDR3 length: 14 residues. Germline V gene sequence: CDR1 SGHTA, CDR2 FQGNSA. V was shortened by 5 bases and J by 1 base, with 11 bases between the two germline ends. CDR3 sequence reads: CASSPGAANTEAFF. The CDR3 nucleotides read TGTGCCAGCAGCCCCGGGGCAGCGAACACTGAAGCTTTCTTT.

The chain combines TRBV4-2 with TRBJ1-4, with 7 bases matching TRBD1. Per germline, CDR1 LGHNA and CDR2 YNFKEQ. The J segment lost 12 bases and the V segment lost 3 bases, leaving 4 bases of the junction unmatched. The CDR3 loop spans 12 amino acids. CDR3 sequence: CASSQEGGQLFF. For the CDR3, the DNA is TGTGCCAGCAGCCAGGAAGGGGGCCAACTGTTTTTT.

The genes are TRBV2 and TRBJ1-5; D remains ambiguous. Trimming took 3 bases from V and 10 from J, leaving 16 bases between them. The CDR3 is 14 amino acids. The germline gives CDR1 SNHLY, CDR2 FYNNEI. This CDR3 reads CASSDELGMGPQHF. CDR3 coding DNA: TGTGCCAGCAGTGACGAGTTAGGGATGGGCCCCCAGCATTTT.